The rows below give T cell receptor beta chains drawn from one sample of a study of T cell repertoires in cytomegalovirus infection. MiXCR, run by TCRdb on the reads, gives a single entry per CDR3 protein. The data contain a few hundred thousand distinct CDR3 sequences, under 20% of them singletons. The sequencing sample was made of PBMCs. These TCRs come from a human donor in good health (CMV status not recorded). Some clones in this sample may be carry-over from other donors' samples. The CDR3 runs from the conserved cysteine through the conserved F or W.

CDR3: CASSLFTDTQYF
J: TRBJ2-3
V: TRBV7-2

CDR3: CSAMPGGNQPQHF
J: TRBJ1-5
V: TRBV20-1

CDR3: CSANRYGGISNQPQHF
J: TRBJ1-5
V: TRBV20-1

CDR3: CASSEESSPLHF
J: TRBJ1-6
V: TRBV6-1

CDR3: CASSHIAGTANEKLFF
J: TRBJ1-4
V: TRBV4-1

CDR3: CASRQGTAATGELFF
J: TRBJ2-2
V: TRBV6-2/TRBV6-3

CDR3: CASSPLSDRGPKAFF
J: TRBJ1-1
V: TRBV6-2/TRBV6-3

CDR3: CASSLEYSNTEAFF
J: TRBJ1-1
V: TRBV11-2

CDR3: CASSPPQGPQHF
J: TRBJ1-5
V: TRBV7-2

CDR3: CASSLGLTSLYRSGANVLTF
J: TRBJ2-6
V: TRBV13

CDR3: CASSQQGAREKLFF
J: TRBJ1-4
V: TRBV12-3/TRBV12-4

CDR3: CASGTGSGSSYEQYF
J: TRBJ2-7
V: TRBV12-5

CDR3: CASSRTTGGNQPQHF
J: TRBJ1-5
V: TRBV6-6

CDR3: CASSTSGGSTGELFF
J: TRBJ2-2
V: TRBV6-1

CDR3: CSASDRGSEQYF
J: TRBJ2-7
V: TRBV20-1

CDR3: CASSPDGTGVSYEQYF
J: TRBJ2-7
V: TRBV5-1

CDR3: CASSYGPPRDNSPLHF
J: TRBJ1-6
V: TRBV7-2

CDR3: CASSVPGQGGYEQYF
J: TRBJ2-7
V: TRBV2

CDR3: CASSLLLSSYNSPLHF
J: TRBJ1-6
V: TRBV7-2

CDR3: CASSLMGTVAYEQYF
J: TRBJ2-7
V: TRBV5-4

CDR3: CASSLSKGNEQFF
J: TRBJ2-1
V: TRBV27

CDR3: CASSLAGLADSTDTQYF
J: TRBJ2-3
V: TRBV28

CDR3: CASSPPRLAAYEQYF
J: TRBJ2-7
V: TRBV7-2

CDR3: CASSSDTAAGGRGNEQFF
J: TRBJ2-1
V: TRBV5-1

CDR3: CASSLLPNSYEQYF
J: TRBJ2-7
V: TRBV28

CDR3: CASRIGQGQETQYF
J: TRBJ2-5
V: TRBV12-3/TRBV12-4

CDR3: CASRPGQGVLRAFF
J: TRBJ1-1
V: TRBV12-3/TRBV12-4

CDR3: CASSFVGRPQHF
J: TRBJ1-5
V: TRBV28

CDR3: CSAEPGVTKNIQYF
J: TRBJ2-4
V: TRBV20-1

CDR3: CASRVGQMNTEAFF
J: TRBJ1-1
V: TRBV6-1

CDR3: CASSLALGRSPLHF
J: TRBJ1-6
V: TRBV7-2

CDR3: CASSELGGTRNSPLHF
J: TRBJ1-6
V: TRBV25-1

CDR3: CASSIRQHNSPLHF
J: TRBJ1-6
V: TRBV12-3/TRBV12-4

CDR3: CAISGNTEAFF
J: TRBJ1-1
V: TRBV10-3

CDR3: CSARDWQGSTDTQYF
J: TRBJ2-3
V: TRBV20-1

CDR3: CSAPNLGSSYEQYF
J: TRBJ2-7
V: TRBV20-1

CDR3: CASSQEAAGVYEQYF
J: TRBJ2-7
V: TRBV4-2

CDR3: CASSTQRTTEAFF
J: TRBJ1-1
V: TRBV6-8

CDR3: CASRRRGNTGELFF
J: TRBJ2-2
V: TRBV19

CDR3: CSATPANSYEQYF
J: TRBJ2-7
V: TRBV20-1

CDR3: CASSLDRANEEQFF
J: TRBJ2-1
V: TRBV7-2

CDR3: CASSKGRTSGGAEDTQYF
J: TRBJ2-3
V: TRBV7-6

CDR3: CASSPYIYSYNEQFF
J: TRBJ2-1
V: TRBV14

CDR3: CASSLSGRGELFF
J: TRBJ2-2
V: TRBV7-2

CDR3: CASSLRPGVRATDTQYF
J: TRBJ2-3
V: TRBV27

CDR3: CSAKDPGQENSPLHF
J: TRBJ1-6
V: TRBV20-1

CDR3: CASSSGTGANTEAFF
J: TRBJ1-1
V: TRBV25-1

CDR3: CASRDLAGGRETQYF
J: TRBJ2-5
V: TRBV3-1

CDR3: CASSEAGRASYEQYF
J: TRBJ2-7
V: TRBV2

CDR3: CASSFSPMASGDYEQYF
J: TRBJ2-7
V: TRBV7-6

CDR3: CASRALGQRNGNQPQHF
J: TRBJ1-5
V: TRBV27

CDR3: CASSTEMGSPLHF
J: TRBJ1-6
V: TRBV6-2/TRBV6-3

CDR3: CSASGTGGGGGGQSAQHF
J: TRBJ1-5
V: TRBV20-1